The text below deals with one T cell receptor beta chain. The antigen is not known. This sample is part of a study of identical twins. A universal primer site arose from template switching, and cDNA bore unique molecular identifiers. TCRdb re-derived calls from the 5' RACE reads in MiXCR, one entry per CDR3 protein. Here the sample spans 550,000 to 700,000 distinct CDR3 sequences, 9% to 10% being singletons. V lost 0 bases and J lost 6, with 11 bases in between. The length of the CDR3 is 14 residues. The germline V gene encodes CDR1 MNHEY and CDR2 SVGAGI. General study findings and limits: With abundant cord blood beta clonotypes, insertions were fewer; memory repertoires showed no such pattern. The analysis was cross-sectional rather than longitudinal within donors. The authors noted that invariant MAIT and iNKT cells could partly confound zero-insertion analyses.

This same sample was also taken into another study, of yellow fever vaccine responses in identical twins.

This clonotype was obtained from a woman aged 18-29 years in good health. The sequenced material came from PBMCs. The rearrangement joins TRBV6-5 to TRBJ1-2; D is unresolved. CDR3 in DNA: TGTGCCAGCAGTTACTCGACGTGGGCGGATGGCTACACCTTC. Its protein product is CASSYSTWADGYTF.